The sequence of this T cell receptor beta chain was determined in a study of T cell repertoires in cytomegalovirus infection. At the level of the study: The authors relied on CMV epitopes, both recently identified HLA-C-restricted and well-studied HLA-B-restricted.

One entry per CDR3 protein results from TCRdb running MiXCR on the reads. The data show 700,000 to 900,000 distinct CDR3 sequences, with approximately 32% seen just once and less than 15% held by the top ten. The CDR3 contains 13 residues. Germline lookup yields CDR1 SGHVS and CDR2 FNYEAQ. The V and J ends lost 1 base and 5 bases respectively, with 6 bases between them. Study-wide results and caveats: HLA-C-restricted CMV clonotypes gave the most frequent clonotype in two of eight donors. People with CMV and the relevant HLA were identified by cumulative public TCR beta family frequency.

About this clonotype: Its antigen is still unknown.

The sequence derives from a human donor in good health (CMV status not recorded). Some clones in this sample may be carry-over from other donors' samples. V is TRBV7-6 and J is TRBJ1-5; D gene unclear. This sample comprised cultured CD8+ T cells from PBMCs, obtained from culture after CMV antigen stimulation. The CDR3, as DNA: TGTGCCAGCAGCTTAGACGGTCATCAGCCCCAGCATTTT. Amino acids: CASSLDGHQPQHF.